This TCR beta chain was captured in a study of response to subunit inactivated influenza vaccine. Each CDR3 protein gets one entry after TCRdb re-called the RT-PCR reads with MiXCR. The table records hundreds of thousands of distinct CDR3 sequences, around 20% of them present only once. CDR1 is GTSNPN and CDR2 is SVGIG in the germline V gene (reference sequence). The CDR3 loop spans 15 amino acids. V was shortened by 0 bases and J by 1 base, with 9 bases between the two germline ends. Points on this clonotype: No antigen is known for it.

Study-wide findings and caveats: After each seasonal influenza vaccination, few new T cells are recruited, the authors suggested.

The TCR was taken from a man aged 50 or older who received an inactivated influenza vaccine. This chain uses TRBV30 with TRBJ2-2; D gene ambiguous. The input for sequencing was PBMCs from blood, taken less than 6 days after vaccination. In nucleotides, the CDR3 is TGTGCCTGGAGTGTGTTAGTTGGGAACACCGGGGAGCTGTTTTTT. Translated, it gives CAWSVLVGNTGELFF.